This TCR beta chain was found in a study of T cell repertoires in cytomegalovirus infection (dated by TCRdb to between 2017 and 2020). In terms of the full investigation: The HLA type of each donor mattered for the analysis, because public TCR beta signatures pointed to carriage of CMV infection along with the matching HLA type.

V and J are trimmed by 5 bases and 2 bases, and the gene matches miss 12 bases of the junction. As encoded in the germline V gene, CDR1 is SGHVS while CDR2 is FQNEAQ. The CDR3 holds 16 amino acids from the cysteine to the phenylalanine. CDR3 DNA is the only sequence kept; it has 48 bases, read in frame from the first base. As to this clonotype: Its antigen specificity is not known. A much larger clone lies a single base off, so this may be a read error.

The full study reports these points: Carriers of CMV infection plus the relevant HLA type were discriminated by the cumulative frequency of public TCR beta family members in the study cohort and in an independent approximately 350-donor cohort. The ex vivo response was dominated by HLA-C-restricted CMV-specific TCR beta clonotypes, which also provided the single most frequent clonotype in two of eight donors.

The sequencer listed for this sample is Illumina HiSeq 1500. TCRdb reworked the public reads: Q25 trimming with fastp, MiXCR clone assembly, productive beta chains retained. One record per CDR3 amino acid sequence lists the most common genes and DNA. The sample data list 160,000 or so distinct CDR3 sequences, and around 20% of these were observed just once. The ten largest clonotypes hold over 9.5% of the sample. The clonotype was recovered from a human donor in good health (CMV status not recorded). Some clones in this sample may be carry-over from other donors' samples. Sequences were obtained from PBMCs. The chain uses TRBV7-8 and TRBJ2-7; TRBD2 matches 7 bases in the middle. The CDR3 reads as follows: CASSMGGSSGAYEQYF. The DNA reads TGTGCCAGCAGCATGGGGGGGTCTAGCGGAGCCTACGAGCAGTACTTC.